The 20 T cell receptor beta chains in this list originate from one sample, sequenced in a study of blood T cells in healthy people across ages. Through a sample-barcoded 5' primer and a J-beta primer mix, a second PCR was run for roughly 7 to 11 cycles. TCRdb ran MiXCR on the 5' RACE reads and lists one entry per CDR3 protein. Here the sample spans 1 million or so distinct CDR3 sequences, 45% being singletons. Sequencing was carried out using blood. The receptors were sampled from a woman aged 55-70 years in good health.

This clonotype appeared a single time. Given a much more abundant clone one base away, this may be a read error. The V and J genes are TRBV6-5 and TRBJ2-1; a possible D gene is TRBD2 (6 bases). From germline, CDR1 is MNHEY and CDR2 SVGAGI. The ends were cut back, 6 bases at V and 4 bases at J, with 16 bases in the middle. This CDR3 has 15 amino acids. Here the CDR3 reads CASRTSGCNYNEQFF. Written as DNA, the CDR3 is TGTGCCAGCAGAACGAGCGGGTGCAATTACAATGAGCAGTTCTTC.

This sequence joins TRBV6-1 and TRBJ1-5; TRBD1 agrees at 7 bases. The V gene end was trimmed by 1 base and the J gene end by 7 bases; junction bases not matched to a gene: 7. The CDR3 runs to 15 residues. Germline lookup yields CDR1 MNHNS and CDR2 SASEGT. The CDR3 DNA sequence: TGTGCCAGCAGTGAAGGCTTGACAGGGCGGCAGCCCCAGCATTTT. It translates to CASSEGLTGRQPQHF.

V and J are TRBV9 and TRBJ2-5; TRBD2 is a possible D gene (6 bases). There are 17 residues in the CDR3. Germline V lookup: CDR1 SGDLS, CDR2 YYNGEE. Trimming took 0 bases from V and 0 from J, leaving 15 bases between them. CDR3 loop: CASSVENLAPNQETQYF. The CDR3 DNA sequence: TGTGCCAGCAGCGTAGAGAATCTAGCGCCAAACCAAGAGACCCAGTACTTC.

This clonotype was observed a handful of times. The chain couples TRBV29-1 to TRBJ1-2; D is perhaps TRBD1 (6 bases). Looked up from germline, CDR1 is SQVTM and CDR2 is ANQGSEA. V lost 3 bases and J 4 bases, leaving 9 bases between the germline ends. The CDR3 contains 12 residues. In DNA form, the CDR3 reads TGCAGCGTTGATCACAGGGTCTATGGCTACACCTTC. Residues: CSVDHRVYGYTF.

The chain uses TRBV20-1 and TRBJ1-2, with TRBD1 matching over 8 bases. The germline gives CDR1 DFQATT, CDR2 SNEGSKA (reference sequence). This CDR3 has 14 amino acids. Unmatched junction bases numbered 7, after V lost 1 base and J lost 6 bases. In DNA, the CDR3 is TGCAGTGCTAGAGTCGGGACAGGAGCCGATGGCTACACCTTC. The encoded protein is CSARVGTGADGYTF.

This clonotype occurred many times. The CDR3 loop is CSVVIGPAASGANVLTF. The CDR3 DNA follows: TGCAGCGTTGTTATCGGGCCGGCCGCATCTGGGGCCAACGTCCTGACTTTC. The V gene is TRBV29-1, the J gene TRBJ2-6, with D hard to call. The CDR3 is 17 residues long. Trimming removed 4 bases at V and 1 base at J, with 17 bases between. The germline V gene has CDR1 SQVTM and CDR2 ANQGSEA. Based on the CDR3 plus reference TRBV29-1 and TRBJ2-6, the full variable domain is SAVISQKPSRDICQRGTSLTIQCQVDSQVTMMFWYRQQPGQSLTLIATANQGSEATYESGFVIDKFPISRPNLTFSTLTVSNMSPEDSSIYLCSVVIGPAASGANVLTFGAGSRLTVL.

This clonotype was picked up a small number of times. The chain has TRBV5-1 and TRBJ1-4, with TRBD1 identical over 7 bases. Germline V CDR1 and CDR2: SGHRS, YFSETQ. There are 14 residues in the CDR3. The junction had 7 bases not matched to a gene; V was cut back by 4 bases and J by 7 bases. The CDR3 here is CASSPGGGFEKLFF. CDR3 in DNA: TGCGCCAGCAGCCCAGGGGGAGGATTTGAAAAACTGTTTTTT.

V usage is TRBV5-1 and J usage is TRBJ2-2, with TRBD1 matching over 8 bases. Germline values: CDR1 SGHRS, CDR2 YFSETQ. CDR3 length: 16 amino acids. V was pared by 0 bases and J by 7 bases, with 8 bases of the junction left unmatched. The CDR3, as DNA: TGCGCCAGCAGCTTGGGCGGACAGGGAAAGAGCGGGGAGCTGTTTTTT. Amino acid sequence: CASSLGGQGKSGELFF.

The CDR3 DNA is TGCGCCAGCAGCCAAGTTGGGCTCCTTGGGGCCAACGTCCTGACTTTC. It translates to CASSQVGLLGANVLTF. The rearrangement links TRBV4-1 to TRBJ2-6; D is unresolved. Trimming shortened V by 1 base and J by 3 bases, and 10 bases separated the two germline ends. Germline-derived CDR1 and CDR2 are MGHRA and YSYEKL. The CDR3 runs to 16 residues.

The gene calls are TRBV25-1 and TRBJ1-5; 7 bases match TRBD1. This CDR3 comprises 19 residues. The J segment lost 1 base and the V segment lost 7 bases, leaving 19 bases of the junction unmatched. Germline V CDR1 and CDR2: MGHDK, SYGVNS. Here the CDR3 DNA reads TGTGCCAGCACCGTCTACCCGGACTGGGGACAGCCGAGCAATCAGCCCCAGCATTTT. It specifies CASTVYPDWGQPSNQPQHF.

Remarks on this clonotype: A much larger clone differs by one base, so this may be a read error. J is TRBJ2-3 and V is TRBV29-1; D ambiguous. CDR1 is SQVTM, CDR2 ANQGSEA, per germline. The CDR3 runs to 14 residues. In nucleotides, the CDR3 is TGCAGCGTTGGGGTATTCGGTAGCACAGATGCGCAGTATTTT. This encodes CSVGVFGSTDAQYF.

The chain joins TRBV5-1 to TRBJ1-1; D gene unclear. This CDR3 contains 13 residues. The germline V gene has CDR1 SGHRS and CDR2 YFSETQ. Trimming pared 4 bases from V and 7 bases from J, leaving 14 bases between. In nucleotides, the CDR3 is TGCGCCAGCAGCCCACGATGGGAGGGTGAAGCTTTCTTT. Amino acids: CASSPRWEGEAFF.

The CDR3 region is CSARGQGNFYEQYF. The CDR3 bases are TGCAGTGCTAGGGGACAGGGGAATTTTTACGAGCAGTACTTC. The chain uses TRBV20-1 and TRBJ2-7, with TRBD1 identical over 10 bases. V was pared by 3 bases and J by 4 bases, with 6 bases of the junction left unmatched. This CDR3 contains 14 residues. CDR1 is DFQATT and CDR2 is SNEGSKA in the germline V gene (reference sequence).

The rearrangement links TRBV20-1 to TRBJ2-7, with D possibly called TRBD1 or TRBD2 (6 bases each). CDR1 DFQATT and CDR2 SNEGSKA come from the germline V gene (reference sequence). This CDR3 region has 16 residues. Between the trimmed V and J ends, which lost 4 bases and 2 bases, there was a span of 21 bases. CDR3 sequence (DNA): TGCAGTGCTACGGGGGCCTCCCAGGGCCATACCTACGAGCAGTACTTC. As protein: CSATGASQGHTYEQYF.

This clonotype was counted a few times. The rearrangement joins TRBV11-2 to TRBJ2-4; D perhaps matches TRBD2 (6 bases). The ends were cut back, 5 bases at V and 0 bases at J, with 11 bases in the middle. The CDR3 totals 15 residues. Germline V gene data show CDR1 as SGHAT and CDR2 as FQNNGV. In DNA form, the CDR3 reads TGTGCCAGCAGCCTTAGCGGAACAGCCAAAAACATTCAGTACTTC. This encodes CASSLSGTAKNIQYF.

In this sample, this clonotype turned up a few times. The J gene is TRBJ2-1, the V gene TRBV9; D not certain. The end of the DNA is better explained by TRBJ2-7, so the J call may be wrong. In germline, CDR1 is SGDLS, CDR2 YYNGEE. This CDR3 has 15 amino acids. This CDR3 reads CASSVGGSLSYEQYF. Here the CDR3 DNA reads TGTGCCAGCAGCGTAGGTGGGTCCCTCTCCTACGAGCAGTACTTC.

The chain recombines TRBV10-3 with TRBJ2-3; TRBD1 or TRBD2 may be the D gene (7 bases each). Germline V lookup: CDR1 ENHRY, CDR2 SYGVKD. There are 14 residues in the CDR3. V was trimmed by 6 bases and J by 10 bases, leaving 20 bases between them. The CDR3 nucleotides read TGTGCCATCAGAGACAGGGAGGGGGATATGTCGCAGTATTTT. This encodes CAIRDREGDMSQYF.

V gene TRBV29-1 combines with J gene TRBJ2-1; 12 bases map to TRBD2. CDR1 and CDR2 from the germline V gene are SQVTM and ANQGSEA. The length of the CDR3 is 19 residues. The V and J ends lost 6 bases and 0 bases, in that order; junction bases with no gene match: 15. The DNA of the CDR3 is TGCAGCGTCCCCGGACTAGCGGGAATAGTAAGAGGCTCCTACAATGAGCAGTTCTTC. Protein sequence: CSVPGLAGIVRGSYNEQFF.

To note about this clonotype: A junction boundary mismatches the germline segment, possibly from a read error. The V call is TRBV14, the J call TRBJ2-1; either TRBD1 or TRBD2 may supply D (5 bases each). Germline V lookup: CDR1 SGHDN, CDR2 FVKESK. The CDR3 consists of 14 residues. This CDR3 reads CASNQARGRGEQFF. The CDR3 nucleotides read TGTGCCAGCAACCAAGCGAGGGGCCGGGGTGAGCAGTTCTTC.

The chain combines TRBV6-5 with TRBJ2-7, with 9 bases identical to TRBD2. The CDR3 contains 15 residues. The germline V gene encodes CDR1 MNHEY and CDR2 SVGAGI. V gave up 2 bases and J gave up 0 bases; unmatched junction bases: 2. The CDR3 region has the DNA TGTGCCAGCAGTTACCTTAGCGGGAGCTCCTACGAGCAGTACTTC. This codes for CASSYLSGSSYEQYF.